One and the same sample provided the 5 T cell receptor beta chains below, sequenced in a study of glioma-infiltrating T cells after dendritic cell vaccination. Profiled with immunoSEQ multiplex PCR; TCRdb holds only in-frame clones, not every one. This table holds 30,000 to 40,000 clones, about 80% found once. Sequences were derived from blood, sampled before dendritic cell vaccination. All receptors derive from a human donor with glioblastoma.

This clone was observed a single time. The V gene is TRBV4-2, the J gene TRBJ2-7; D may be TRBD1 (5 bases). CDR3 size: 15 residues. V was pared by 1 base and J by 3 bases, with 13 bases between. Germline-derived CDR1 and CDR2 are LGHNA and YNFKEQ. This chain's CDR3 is CASSQGQNFFYEQYF. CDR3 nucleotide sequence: TGTGCCAGCAGCCAAGGACAGAACTTTTTCTACGAGCAGTACTTC.

The DNA for the CDR3 is TGTGCCAGCAGTTACTCGGGGGGGAACACTGAAGCTTTCTTT. Its translation is CASSYSGGNTEAFF. The chain is built from TRBV6-5 and TRBJ1-1; the D gene is possibly TRBD1 (5 bases). Germline values: CDR1 MNHEY, CDR2 SVGAGI. Between the trimmed V and J ends, which lost 0 bases and 1 base, there was a span of 6 bases. The CDR3 contains 14 residues.

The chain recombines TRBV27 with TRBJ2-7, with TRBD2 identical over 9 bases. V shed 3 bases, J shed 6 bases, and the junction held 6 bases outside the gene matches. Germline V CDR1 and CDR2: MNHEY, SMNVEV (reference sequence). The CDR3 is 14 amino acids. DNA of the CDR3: TGTGCCAGCAGTTTGAGCGGGGGGCCGGGCGAGCAGTACTTC. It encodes CASSLSGGPGEQYF.

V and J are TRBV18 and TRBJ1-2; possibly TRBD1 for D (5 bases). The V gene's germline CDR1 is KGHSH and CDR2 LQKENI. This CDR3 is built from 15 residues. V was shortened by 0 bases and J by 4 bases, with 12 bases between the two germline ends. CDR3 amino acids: CASSPPAGPSYGYTF. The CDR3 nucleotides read TGTGCCAGCTCACCACCTGCGGGACCTTCCTATGGCTACACCTTC.

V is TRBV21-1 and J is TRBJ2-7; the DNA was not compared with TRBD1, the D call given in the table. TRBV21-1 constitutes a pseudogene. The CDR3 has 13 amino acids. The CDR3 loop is CASSKIDRGKWYF. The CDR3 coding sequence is TGTGCCAGCAGCAAAATCGACAGGGGTAAATGGTACTTC.